This T cell receptor beta chain stems from a study of a mutant IDH1 vaccine in newly diagnosed glioma. Study-level results: Vaccine-induced immune responses occurred in roughly 94% of patients.

This CDR3 comprises 12 residues. Germline V CDR1 and CDR2: SQVTM, ANQGSEA. V lost 3 bases, J lost 6 bases, and 10 bases lay in between. Documented time point: week 47, end of study. Doses comprised 300 ug of mutant IDH1 20-mer peptide each, plus topical imiquimod. The study gave patients eight vaccinations in weeks 1, 3, 5, 7, 11, 15, 19, 23. In the case of this clone: Its antigen remains unidentified.

Produced via immunoSEQ multiplex PCR; TCRdb's table is partial and in-frame only. The sample contains approximately 56,000 clones, 70% to 85% of which appear only once. The chain has TRBV29-1 and TRBJ2-3; D is unresolved. This material consisted of PBMCs, taken from a glioma patient whose treatment included an IDH1 peptide vaccine. The TCR sequence derives from a man over 45 with glioma. The CDR3 DNA reads as TGCAGCGTTGAGAAGGGAAGGGATACGCAGTATTTT. The encoded protein is CSVEKGRDTQYF.